This paragraph covers one T cell receptor beta chain sequence. What it binds is unknown. The data belong to a study of Tregs in tolerant kidney transplant recipients. Study-wide points: This study did not directly address biological reproducibility. The small number of patients limits these findings pending further validation. Tolerant patients' donor-specific Tregs expanded beyond overall Tregs, suggesting antigen-driven growth.

Mixed chimerism was transient after nonmyeloablative marrow transplants from related graft donors. Unstimulated regulatory T cells (CD4+CD25+CD127-), CD4+CD25- non-regulatory cells, CD4 and CD8 cells were FACS-sorted from thawed PBMCs. The CDR3 loop spans 16 amino acids. Germline V CDR1 and CDR2: LGHNA, YSLEER. Trimming took off 1 base at V and 4 bases at J, with 14 bases between the two ends. Data came from immunoSEQ multiplex PCR; TCRdb stores just in-frame clones and leaves some out. The repertoire includes nearly 50,000 clones, roughly nine tenths of them detected once, and around 15% sits in the top ten.

This sequence originates from a human patient who received a combined kidney and bone marrow transplant. Certain T cells may be donor cells from the graft. This sequence joins TRBV4-3 and TRBJ1-3; D not resolved. The material sequenced was CD8+ T cells from blood (PBMCs), taken 12 months after the transplant. Written as DNA, the CDR3 is TGCGCCAGCAGCCAAGGGAGAGCTGGGTCGGGAAACACCATATATTTT. It is translated as CASSQGRAGSGNTIYF.